Included here is one TCR beta chain sequence, with context. Antigen specificity is unknown. The source of the sample is a study of T cell responses to AZD1222 COVID-19 vaccine. Findings and caveats of the study: Reportedly, nearly half the spike-specific TCRs target unmutated variant regions. Baseline testing showed seropositivity in only 5 or 6 AZD1222 recipients.

V lost 5 bases and J 0 bases, leaving 11 bases between the germline ends. Germline values: CDR1 SNHLY, CDR2 FYNNEI. This CDR3 spans 15 amino acids. Data came from immunoSEQ multiplex PCR; TCRdb stores just in-frame clones and leaves some out. Found here are roughly 120,000 clones, about nine tenths of them singletons; the top ten hold under 6.5%. This sequence originates from an adult who received the AZD1222 COVID-19 vaccine. The V and J genes are TRBV2 and TRBJ1-5, with D possibly TRBD1 on 5 matching bases. Material: peripheral blood, obtained 28 days after the second AZD1222 dose. The chain's CDR3 is CASSRDGYSNQPQHF. CDR3 nucleotide sequence: TGTGCCAGCAGTCGGGACGGCTATAGCAATCAGCCCCAGCATTTT.